This passage covers 14 T cell receptor beta chains from one sample sequenced in a study of OX40 agonist ivuxolimab in advanced cancers. Measured with immunoSEQ multiplex PCR; TCRdb has only the in-frame clones, and not every one. Among tens of thousands of clones listed, roughly 82% were seen once. The input for sequencing was CD4+ or CD8+ T cells sorted from blood, taken in a trial of the OX40 agonist ivuxolimab. The receptors stem from an adult with an advanced solid tumor such as melanoma, head and neck, liver or kidney cancer.

J is TRBJ2-1 and V is TRBV7-9, with D possibly matching TRBD1 (6 bases). Germline values: CDR1 SEHNR, CDR2 FQNEAQ (reference sequence). The CDR3 sequence is 15 residues long. With 2 bases removed from V and 6 bases from J, the gap between germline ends came to 14 bases. The chain's CDR3 is CASSLTTPRGNEQFF. DNA of the CDR3: TGTGCCAGCAGCTTAACGACTCCCAGGGGCAATGAGCAGTTCTTC.

This clone appeared once. V and J are TRBV13 and TRBJ2-4; the match to TRBD2 covers 9 bases. Germline lookup yields CDR1 PRHDT and CDR2 FYEKMQ (reference sequence). This CDR3 comprises 17 residues. The trim removed 5 bases at V and 5 bases at J, leaving 13 bases unmatched. The CDR3 coding sequence is TGTGCCAGCAGCACCGGTTTAGCGGGAGCTTCGGAAAACATTCAGTACTTC. This gives the protein CASSTGLAGASENIQYF. The variable domain in full, completed from reference TRBV13 and TRBJ2-4, reads AAGVIQSPRHLIKEKRETATLKCYPIPRHDTVYWYQQGPGQDPQFLISFYEKMQSDKGSIPDRFSAQQFSDYHSELNMSSLELGDSALYFCASSTGLAGASENIQYFGAGTRLSVL.

V gene TRBV28 combines with J gene TRBJ2-7; 8 nucleotides align to TRBD1. V lost 3 bases, J lost 1 base, and 5 bases stayed unmatched. The CDR3 consists of 15 residues. Germline CDR1 is MDHEN and CDR2 is SYDVKM. CDR3 region: CASSFGTGRSYEQYF. In DNA form, the CDR3 reads TGTGCCAGCAGTTTTGGGACAGGCCGGTCCTACGAGCAGTACTTC.

V gene TRBV7-2 combines with J gene TRBJ1-1; D is uncertain. The CDR3 consists of 17 residues. V was trimmed by 1 base and J by 1 base, leaving 16 bases between them. CDR1 is SGHTA and CDR2 is FQGNSA in the germline V gene. Written as DNA, the CDR3 is TGTGCCAGCAGCTTAGTAGGGTCAGGCATGGGGAACACTGAAGCTTTCTTT. It translates to CASSLVGSGMGNTEAFF.

The gene calls are TRBV14 and TRBJ1-1; 8 bases match TRBD1. CDR3 length: 16 amino acids. V shed 3 bases, J shed 2 bases, and the junction held 8 bases outside the gene matches. The germline V gene has CDR1 SGHDN and CDR2 FVKESK. The CDR3, as DNA: TGTGCCAGCAGCCATAACGTCGGACAGGGAAACACTGAAGCTTTCTTT. Protein product: CASSHNVGQGNTEAFF.

V is TRBV11-2 and J is TRBJ1-3; 8 bases are shared with TRBD1. With V trimmed by 6 bases and J by 2 bases, 3 bases remained unmatched. The CDR3 is 14 residues long. Germline V gene data show CDR1 as SGHAT and CDR2 as FQNNGV. In DNA, the CDR3 is TGTGCCAGCAGACTACAGGGGGCTGGAAACACCATATATTTT. Protein: CASRLQGAGNTIYF. Together with reference TRBV11-2 and TRBJ1-3, the CDR3 gives the full variable domain: EAGVAQSPRYKIIEKRQSVAFWCNPISGHATLYWYQQILGQGPKLLIQFQNNGVVDDSQLPKDRFSAERLKGVDSTLKIQPAKLEDSAVYLCASRLQGAGNTIYFGEGSWLTVV.

The rearrangement links TRBV28 to TRBJ2-2, with unresolved D. Trimming cost V 5 bases and J 1 base, with 11 bases left between them. The CDR3 consists of 15 residues. Germline-derived CDR1 and CDR2 are MDHEN and SYDVKM. CDR3 coding DNA: TGTGCCAGCAGTCCCACGCCGAGGAACACCGGGGAGCTGTTTTTT. Translating gives CASSPTPRNTGELFF.

The chain has TRBV28 and TRBJ1-2; D is perhaps TRBD1 (5 bases). There are 15 residues in the CDR3. Germline V CDR1 and CDR2: MDHEN, SYDVKM. V was pared by 7 bases and J by 5 bases, with 20 bases between. CDR3 in amino acids: CASTARGAGRYGYTF. The CDR3 DNA is TGTGCCAGCACCGCCCGGGGCGCAGGGCGATATGGCTACACCTTC.

The J gene is TRBJ2-7, the V gene TRBV11-2; TRBD1 matches at 9 bases. V gave up 1 base and J gave up 5 bases; unmatched junction bases: 3. Germline CDR1 reads SGHAT; CDR2 reads FQNNGV. This CDR3 region has 14 residues. Written as DNA, the CDR3 is TGTGCCAGCAGCTTAGGGACAGGGGCGGACGAGCAGTACTTC. Residues: CASSLGTGADEQYF.

Regarding this clone: At one end the junction does not follow the germline gene, possibly because of a read error. The chain links TRBV4-3 to TRBJ2-7; 7 nucleotides match TRBD1. The CDR3 is made up of 11 amino acids. The germline V gene has CDR1 LGHNA and CDR2 YSLEER. This CDR3 is CASSSGQIAWF. The CDR3 region has the DNA TGCGCCAGCAGCTCGGGACAGATAGCCTGGTTC.

V is TRBV6-5 and J is TRBJ2-1, with 10 bases fitting TRBD2. With 0 bases clipped from V and 2 bases from J, the junction kept 1 base outside the gene matches. The CDR3 runs 16 residues. Looked up from germline, CDR1 is MNHEY and CDR2 is SVGAGI. CDR3 in DNA: TGTGCCAGCAGTTACTCTAGCGGGAGGACCTACAATGAGCAGTTCTTC. It translates to CASSYSSGRTYNEQFF.

This chain links TRBV19 with TRBJ2-7, with TRBD2 as a possible D gene (7 bases). Germline CDR1 reads LNHDA; CDR2 reads SQIVND (reference sequence). The ends were cut back, 3 bases at V and 6 bases at J, with 18 bases in the middle. The CDR3 is 15 residues long. The CDR3 DNA reads TGTGCCAGTAGTATGAGGATTGCCGGGGGGCGCGAGCAGTACTTC. It encodes CASSMRIAGGREQYF.

This clone is judged medium-sized (0.01 to 0.1%). The V and J genes are TRBV19 and TRBJ2-3; D is unclear. Trimming pared 5 bases from V and 0 bases from J, leaving 9 bases between. Germline CDR1 reads LNHDA; CDR2 reads SQIVND (reference sequence). CDR3 length: 14 residues. CDR3 residues: CASSDHSSTDTQYF. CDR3 coding DNA: TGTGCCAGTAGTGATCATTCTAGCACAGATACGCAGTATTTT.

V is TRBV28 and J is TRBJ2-1; unclear D gene. The CDR3 covers 18 residues. V dropped 3 bases and J dropped 3 bases, with 21 bases sitting between them. CDR1 and CDR2 (germline): MDHEN, SYDVKM. CDR3 residues: CASSLSVGIGSNYNEQFF. In nucleotides, the CDR3 is TGTGCCAGCAGTTTGTCAGTAGGAATCGGCAGCAACTACAATGAGCAGTTCTTC.